The 9 T cell receptor beta chains presented below share a single source sample, sequenced in a study of T cells in localized non-small cell lung cancer. Repertoires were generated with immunoSEQ multiplex PCR, while TCRdb's copy carries only in-frame clones and drops some. The sample yields some 19,000 clones, about 90% seen once. The sequencing used peripheral blood, collected before any cancer treatment. The source of these receptors is a male donor at least 60 years old with stage I squamous cell lung carcinoma.

The gene calls are TRBV27 and TRBJ2-6, with D possibly matching TRBD1 (5 bases). Between the trimmed V and J ends, which lost 6 bases and 1 base, there was a span of 13 bases. The length of the CDR3 is 16 residues. CDR1 and CDR2 from the germline V gene are MNHEY and SMNVEV (reference sequence). CDR3 residues: CASRYSHRSGANVLTF. In nucleotides, the CDR3 is TGTGCCAGCAGGTATTCCCACAGGTCTGGGGCCAACGTCCTGACTTTC.

This chain links TRBV28 with TRBJ2-7, with 10 bases aligning to TRBD1. This CDR3 is built from 14 residues. Trimming at V came to 3 bases and at J to 5 bases, leaving 4 bases not matched to a gene. The germline CDR1 and CDR2 sequences are MDHEN and SYDVKM. The CDR3 DNA is TGTGCCAGCAGTTTCGGGACAGGGGTCCACGAGCAGTACTTC. Residues: CASSFGTGVHEQYF.

The chain links TRBV10-1 to TRBJ2-7; 8 nucleotides align to TRBD1. This CDR3 region has 19 residues. The V gene end was trimmed by 7 bases and the J gene end by 4 bases; junction bases not matched to a gene: 24. Germline CDR1 and CDR2: WNHNN and SYGVQD (reference sequence). CDR3 nucleotide sequence: TGCGCCAGCACATCGGGAAGGTTGAAGGACAGGGAAGAGCAATACGAGCAGTACTTC. Translated, it gives CASTSGRLKDREEQYEQYF.

The chain has TRBV4-3 and TRBJ2-7; 8 nucleotides align to TRBD2. With 1 base clipped from V and 3 bases from J, the junction kept 8 bases outside the gene matches. Germline V CDR1 and CDR2: LGHNA, YSLEER. The CDR3 contains 16 residues. CDR3 DNA: TGCGCCAGCAGCCAAGGAAGCGGGAGTTACCTCTACGAGCAGTACTTC. As protein: CASSQGSGSYLYEQYF.

The V gene is TRBV19, the J gene TRBJ1-6, with a possible D match to TRBD1 (6 bases). Per germline, CDR1 LNHDA and CDR2 SQIVND (reference sequence). V shed 6 bases and J shed 8 bases, with 14 bases lying between them. This CDR3 comprises 14 residues. The CDR3 protein is CASSRNDRYSPLHF. DNA of the CDR3: TGTGCCAGTAGCCGAAACGACAGGTATTCACCCCTCCACTTT. Drawing the rest from reference TRBV19 and TRBJ1-6, the complete variable domain is DGGITQSPKYLFRKEGQNVTLSCEQNLNHDAMYWYRQDPGQGLRLIYYSQIVNDFQKGDIAEGYSVSREKKESFPLTVTSAQKNPTAFYLCASSRNDRYSPLHFGNGTRLTVT.

J is TRBJ1-5 and V is TRBV28; D is possibly TRBD1 (6 bases). V lost 6 bases to trimming and J lost 4 bases, with 10 bases between them. Germline V gene lookup returns CDR1 MDHEN and CDR2 SYDVKM. The CDR3 runs to 13 residues. The CDR3 nucleotides read TGTGCCAGCAGCCCAACAGGGAATCAGCCCCAGCATTTT. The encoded protein is CASSPTGNQPQHF.

V and J are TRBV11-2 and TRBJ2-7; D uncertain. The CDR3 has 14 amino acids. Germline V CDR1 and CDR2: SGHAT, FQNNGV. V lost 4 bases, J lost 1 base, and 11 bases lay in between. The CDR3 protein is CASSSGRSSYEQYF. The CDR3 DNA reads as TGTGCCAGCAGCTCCGGACGGAGTTCCTACGAGCAGTACTTC. Full variable domain (outside the CDR3, taken from reference TRBV11-2 and TRBJ2-7): EAGVAQSPRYKIIEKRQSVAFWCNPISGHATLYWYQQILGQGPKLLIQFQNNGVVDDSQLPKDRFSAERLKGVDSTLKIQPAKLEDSAVYLCASSSGRSSYEQYFGPGTRLTVT.

The chain employs TRBV11-2 and TRBJ2-7; D unclear. This CDR3 has 10 residues. Deletions cut 4 bases from V and 4 bases from J, with 2 bases between. Germline V gene sequence: CDR1 SGHAT, CDR2 FQNNGV. CDR3: CASSSYEQYF. CDR3 coding DNA: TGTGCCAGCAGCTCTTACGAGCAGTACTTC.

V usage is TRBV29-1 and J usage is TRBJ2-3; 10 bases line up with TRBD1. Trimming took 5 bases from V and 1 from J; bases not matched to a gene: 9. In germline, CDR1 is SQVTM, CDR2 ANQGSEA. The CDR3 extends over 16 amino acids. CDR3 in DNA: TGCAGCGTTCTCTACCGGGACAGGGGTGGCACAGATACGCAGTATTTT. This sequence encodes CSVLYRDRGGTDTQYF.